Described below is a single T cell receptor beta chain sequence and its context. The germline V gene has CDR1 SEHNR and CDR2 FQNEAQ (reference sequence). The CDR3 runs to 13 residues. Trimming removed 4 bases from V and 1 base from J, with 6 bases in between. Seattle patients were enrolled while actively infected and followed longitudinally. This sample stems from a study of blood T cell repertoires in COVID-19. The wider study: Acute and convalescent COVID-19 samples came from the United States, Italy and Spain. PBMCs, B-cell-depleted T cells, or T cells were the source of the cDNA or gDNA that made up the material.

Original analysis: Amplifying reference gene primers gave estimates of nucleated cell counts. Only in-frame clones appear in the TCRdb table, and some are missing; sequencing was by immunoSEQ multiplex PCR. The V and J calls and clone size come from that table; D and trimming were worked out from the DNA. The sample shows about 130,000 clones, around four fifths of them seen only once. The sequencing sample was made of peripheral blood. The source is a man older than 75 with COVID-19, enrolled during active disease. V usage is TRBV7-9 and J usage is TRBJ2-3; unclear D gene. CDR3 in amino acids: CASSSLGTDTQYF. The CDR3 DNA is TGTGCCAGCAGCTCCCTTGGCACAGATACGCAGTATTTT.